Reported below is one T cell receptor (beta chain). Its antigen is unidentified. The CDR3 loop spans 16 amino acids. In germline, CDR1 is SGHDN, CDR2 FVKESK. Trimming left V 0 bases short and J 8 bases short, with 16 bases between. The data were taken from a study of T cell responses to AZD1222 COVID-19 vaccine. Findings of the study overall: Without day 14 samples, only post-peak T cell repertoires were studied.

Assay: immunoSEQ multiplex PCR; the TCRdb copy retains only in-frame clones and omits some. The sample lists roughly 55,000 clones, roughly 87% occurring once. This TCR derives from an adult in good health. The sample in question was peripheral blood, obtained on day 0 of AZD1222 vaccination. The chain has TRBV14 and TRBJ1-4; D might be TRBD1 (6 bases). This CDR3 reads CASSQDRRTAVEKLFF. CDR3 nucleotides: TGTGCCAGCAGCCAAGATCGTAGGACAGCTGTCGAAAAACTGTTTTTT.